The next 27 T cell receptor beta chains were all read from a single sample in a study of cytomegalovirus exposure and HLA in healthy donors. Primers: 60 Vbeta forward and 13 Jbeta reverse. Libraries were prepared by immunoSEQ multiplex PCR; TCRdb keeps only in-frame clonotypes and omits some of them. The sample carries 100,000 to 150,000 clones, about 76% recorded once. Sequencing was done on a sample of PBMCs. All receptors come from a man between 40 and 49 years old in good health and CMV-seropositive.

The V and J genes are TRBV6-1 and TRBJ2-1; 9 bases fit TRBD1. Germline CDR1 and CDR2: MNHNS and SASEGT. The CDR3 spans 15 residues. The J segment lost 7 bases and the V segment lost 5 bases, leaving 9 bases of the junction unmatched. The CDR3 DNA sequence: TGTGCCAGCAGTACCGGGACAGGGTTTTGGAATGAGCAGTTCTTC. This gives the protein CASSTGTGFWNEQFF.

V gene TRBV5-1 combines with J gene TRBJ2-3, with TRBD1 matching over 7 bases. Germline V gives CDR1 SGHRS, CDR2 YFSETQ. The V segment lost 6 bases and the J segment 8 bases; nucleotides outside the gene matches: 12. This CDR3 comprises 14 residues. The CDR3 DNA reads TGCGCCAGCACCCCCGAGGGGGCTTGGGGTACGCAGTATTTT. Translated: CASTPEGAWGTQYF.

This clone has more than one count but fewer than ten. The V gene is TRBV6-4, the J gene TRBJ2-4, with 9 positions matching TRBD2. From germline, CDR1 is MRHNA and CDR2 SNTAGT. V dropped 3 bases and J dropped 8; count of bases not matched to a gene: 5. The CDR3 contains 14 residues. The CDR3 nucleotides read TGTGCCAGCAGTGAAGTTGCGGGAGGGTACATTCAGTACTTC. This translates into CASSEVAGGYIQYF.

The CDR3: CASSEVGARSSTDTQYF. CDR3 nucleotides: TGTGCCAGCAGTGAAGTGGGGGCGAGATCTAGCACAGATACGCAGTATTTT. This chain uses TRBV2 with TRBJ2-3; D possibly corresponds to TRBD1 (6 bases). Trimming pared 1 base from V and 0 bases from J, leaving 14 bases between. Germline-derived CDR1 and CDR2 are SNHLY and FYNNEI. The CDR3 sequence is 17 residues long.

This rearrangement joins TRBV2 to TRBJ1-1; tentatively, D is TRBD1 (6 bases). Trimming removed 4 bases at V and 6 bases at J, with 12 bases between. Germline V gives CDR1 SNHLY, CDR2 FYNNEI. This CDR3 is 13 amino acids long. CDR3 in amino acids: CASSGARGAEAFF. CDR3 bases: TGTGCCAGCAGTGGTGCCAGGGGAGCTGAAGCTTTCTTT.

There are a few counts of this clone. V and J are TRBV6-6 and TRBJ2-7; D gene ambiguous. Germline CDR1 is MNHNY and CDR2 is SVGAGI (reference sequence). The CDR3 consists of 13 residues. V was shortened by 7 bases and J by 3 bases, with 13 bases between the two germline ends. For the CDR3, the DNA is TGTGCCAGCACCACGACACCGTACTACGAGCAGTACTTC. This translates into CASTTTPYYEQYF.

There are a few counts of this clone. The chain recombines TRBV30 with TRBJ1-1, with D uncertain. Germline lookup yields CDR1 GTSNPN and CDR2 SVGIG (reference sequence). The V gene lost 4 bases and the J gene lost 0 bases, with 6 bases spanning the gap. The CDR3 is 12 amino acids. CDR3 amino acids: CAWKAMNTEAFF. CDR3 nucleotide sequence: TGTGCCTGGAAAGCCATGAACACTGAAGCTTTCTTT. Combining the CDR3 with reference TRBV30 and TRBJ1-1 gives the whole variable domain SQTIHQWPATLVQPVGSPLSLECTVEGTSNPNLYWYRQAAGRGLQLLFYSVGIGQISSEVPQNLSASRPQDRQFILSSKKLLLSDSGFYLCAWKAMNTEAFFGQGTRLTVV.

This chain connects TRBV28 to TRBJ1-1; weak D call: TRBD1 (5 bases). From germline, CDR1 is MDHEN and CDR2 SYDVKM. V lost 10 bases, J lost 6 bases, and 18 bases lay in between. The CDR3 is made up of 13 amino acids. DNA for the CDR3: TGTGCCACCGCCAGGGACTGGGTTTCTGAAGCTTTCTTT. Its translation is CATARDWVSEAFF.

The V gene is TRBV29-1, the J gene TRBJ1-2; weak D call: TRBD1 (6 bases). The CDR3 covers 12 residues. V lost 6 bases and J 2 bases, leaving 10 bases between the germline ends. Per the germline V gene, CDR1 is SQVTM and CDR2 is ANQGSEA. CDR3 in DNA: TGCAGCGTAGTAACAGGGAACTATGGCTACACCTTC. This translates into CSVVTGNYGYTF.

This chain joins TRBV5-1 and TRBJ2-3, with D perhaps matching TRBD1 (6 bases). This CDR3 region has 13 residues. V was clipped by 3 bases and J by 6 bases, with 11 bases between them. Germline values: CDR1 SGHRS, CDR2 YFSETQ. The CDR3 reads CASSSPDRDTQYF. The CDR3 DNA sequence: TGCGCCAGCAGCTCCCCCGACAGGGATACGCAGTATTTT. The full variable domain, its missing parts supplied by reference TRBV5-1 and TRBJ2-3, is KAGVTQTPRYLIKTRGQQVTLSCSPISGHRSVSWYQQTPGQGLQFLFEYFSETQRNKGNFPGRFSGRQFSNSRSEMNVSTLELGDSALYLCASSSPDRDTQYFGPGTRLTVL.

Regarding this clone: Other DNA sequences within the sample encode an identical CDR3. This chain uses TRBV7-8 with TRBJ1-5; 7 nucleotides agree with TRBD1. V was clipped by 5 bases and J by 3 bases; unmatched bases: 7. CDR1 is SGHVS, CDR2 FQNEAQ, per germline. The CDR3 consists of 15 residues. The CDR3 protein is CASSPGQFSNQPQHF. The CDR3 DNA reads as TGTGCCAGCAGCCCGGGACAGTTTTCCAATCAGCCCCAGCATTTT.

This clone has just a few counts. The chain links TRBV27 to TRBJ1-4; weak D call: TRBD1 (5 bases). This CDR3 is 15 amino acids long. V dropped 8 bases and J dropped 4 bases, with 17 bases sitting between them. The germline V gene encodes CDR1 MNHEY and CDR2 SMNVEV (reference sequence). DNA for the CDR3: TGTGCCAGCCGTCCTGGGGGGATTTATAATGAAAAACTGTTTTTT. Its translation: CASRPGGIYNEKLFF.

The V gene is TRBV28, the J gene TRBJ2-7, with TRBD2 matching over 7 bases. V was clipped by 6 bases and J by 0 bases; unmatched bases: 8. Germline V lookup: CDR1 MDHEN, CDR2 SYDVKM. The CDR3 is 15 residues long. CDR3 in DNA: TGTGCCAGCAGAGGTTACAGCGGGGCCTCCTACGAGCAGTACTTC. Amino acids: CASRGYSGASYEQYF.

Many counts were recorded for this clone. The CDR3: CASSFQAGREQYF. The CDR3 nucleotides read TGTGCCAGCAGTTTTCAGGCAGGGCGCGAGCAGTACTTC. The V and J genes are TRBV27 and TRBJ2-7; possible D gene TRBD1, 5 bases. V was clipped by 3 bases and J by 6 bases, with 12 bases between them. The V gene's germline CDR1 is MNHEY and CDR2 SMNVEV (reference sequence). The CDR3 is 13 residues long.

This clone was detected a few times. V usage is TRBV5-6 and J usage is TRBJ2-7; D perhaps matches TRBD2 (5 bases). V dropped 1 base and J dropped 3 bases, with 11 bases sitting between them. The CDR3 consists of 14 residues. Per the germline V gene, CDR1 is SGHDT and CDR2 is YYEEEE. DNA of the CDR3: TGTGCCAGCAGCTTGCCGGGATTGCACTACGAGCAGTACTTC. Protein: CASSLPGLHYEQYF.

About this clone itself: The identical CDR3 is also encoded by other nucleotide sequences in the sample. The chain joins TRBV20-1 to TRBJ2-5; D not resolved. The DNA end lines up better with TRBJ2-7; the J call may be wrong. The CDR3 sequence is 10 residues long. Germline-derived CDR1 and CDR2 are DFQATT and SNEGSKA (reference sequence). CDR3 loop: CSASSYEQYF. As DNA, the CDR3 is TGCAGTGCCTCGTCCTACGAGCAGTACTTC.

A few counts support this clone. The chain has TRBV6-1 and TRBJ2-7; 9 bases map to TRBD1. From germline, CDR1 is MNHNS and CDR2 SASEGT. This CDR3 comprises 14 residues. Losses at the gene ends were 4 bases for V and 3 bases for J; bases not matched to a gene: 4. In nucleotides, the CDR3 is TGTGCCAGCAGTGGCCGGGACAGGGTCTACGAGCAGTACTTC. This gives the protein CASSGRDRVYEQYF.

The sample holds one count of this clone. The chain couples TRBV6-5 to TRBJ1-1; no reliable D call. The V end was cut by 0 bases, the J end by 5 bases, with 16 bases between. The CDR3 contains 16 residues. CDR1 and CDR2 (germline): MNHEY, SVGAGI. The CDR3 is CASSYSLRVGDTEAFF. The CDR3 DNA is TGTGCCAGCAGTTACTCTTTGAGGGTGGGAGATACTGAAGCTTTCTTT.

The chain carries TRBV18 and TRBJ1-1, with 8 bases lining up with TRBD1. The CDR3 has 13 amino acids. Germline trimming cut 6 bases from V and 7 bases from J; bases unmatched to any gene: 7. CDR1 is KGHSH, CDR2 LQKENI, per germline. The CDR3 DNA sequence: TGTGCCAGCTCCGAAGCCGACAGGGGTGAAGCTTTCTTT. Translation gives CASSEADRGEAFF. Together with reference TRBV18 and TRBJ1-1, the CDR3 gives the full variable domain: NAGVMQNPRHLVRRRGQEARLRCSPMKGHSHVYWYRQLPEEGLKFMVYLQKENIIDESGMPKERFSAEFPKEGPSILRIQQVVRGDSAAYFCASSEADRGEAFFGQGTRLTVV.

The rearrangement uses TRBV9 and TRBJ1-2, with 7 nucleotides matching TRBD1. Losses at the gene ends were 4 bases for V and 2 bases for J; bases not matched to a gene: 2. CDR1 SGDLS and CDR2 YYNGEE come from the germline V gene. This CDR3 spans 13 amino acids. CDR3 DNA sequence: TGTGCCAGCAGCTCGGGACAGAACTATGGCTACACCTTC. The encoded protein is CASSSGQNYGYTF. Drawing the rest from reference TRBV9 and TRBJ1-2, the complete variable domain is DSGVTQTPKHLITATGQRVTLRCSPRSGDLSVYWYQQSLDQGLQFLIQYYNGEERAKGNILERFSAQQFPDLHSELNLSSLELGDSALYFCASSSGQNYGYTFGSGTRLTVV.

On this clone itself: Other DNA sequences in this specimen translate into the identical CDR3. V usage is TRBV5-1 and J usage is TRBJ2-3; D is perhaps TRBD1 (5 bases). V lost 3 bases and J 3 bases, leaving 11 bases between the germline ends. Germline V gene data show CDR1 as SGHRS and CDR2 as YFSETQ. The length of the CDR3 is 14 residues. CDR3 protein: CASSSQGETDTQYF. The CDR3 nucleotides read TGCGCCAGCAGCTCTCAGGGTGAGACAGATACGCAGTATTTT.

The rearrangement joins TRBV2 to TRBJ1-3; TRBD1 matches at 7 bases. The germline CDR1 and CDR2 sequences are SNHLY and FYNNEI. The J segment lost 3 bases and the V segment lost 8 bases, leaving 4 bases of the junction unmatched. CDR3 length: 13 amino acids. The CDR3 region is CASRQGFGNTIYF. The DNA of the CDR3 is TGTGCCAGCCGACAGGGCTTTGGAAACACCATATATTTT.

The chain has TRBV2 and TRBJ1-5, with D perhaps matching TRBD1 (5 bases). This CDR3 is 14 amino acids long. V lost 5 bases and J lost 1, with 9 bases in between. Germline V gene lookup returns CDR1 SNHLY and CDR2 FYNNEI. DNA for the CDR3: TGTGCCAGCAGTACAGGTCGGAGCAATCAGCCCCAGCATTTT. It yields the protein CASSTGRSNQPQHF. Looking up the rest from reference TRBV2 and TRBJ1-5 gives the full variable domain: EPEVTQTPSHQVTQMGQEVILRCVPISNHLYFYWYRQILGQKVEFLVSFYNNEISEKSEIFDDQFSVERPDGSNFTLKIRSTKLEDSAMYFCASSTGRSNQPQHFGDGTRLSIL.

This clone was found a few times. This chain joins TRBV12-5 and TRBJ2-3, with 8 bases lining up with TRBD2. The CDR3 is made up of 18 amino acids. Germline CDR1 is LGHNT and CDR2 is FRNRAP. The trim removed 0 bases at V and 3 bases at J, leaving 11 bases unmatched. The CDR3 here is CASGLVRLGGGRTDTQYF. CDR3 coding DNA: TGTGCTAGTGGTTTGGTACGCCTCGGGGGGGGCCGGACAGATACGCAGTATTTT.

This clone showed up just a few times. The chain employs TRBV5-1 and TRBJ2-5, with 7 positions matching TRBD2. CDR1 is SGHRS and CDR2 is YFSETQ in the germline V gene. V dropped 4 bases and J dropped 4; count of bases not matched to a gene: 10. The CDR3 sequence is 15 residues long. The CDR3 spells CASSTEGRGRETQYF. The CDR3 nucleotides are TGCGCCAGCAGCACCGAGGGGAGGGGCCGAGAGACCCAGTACTTC.

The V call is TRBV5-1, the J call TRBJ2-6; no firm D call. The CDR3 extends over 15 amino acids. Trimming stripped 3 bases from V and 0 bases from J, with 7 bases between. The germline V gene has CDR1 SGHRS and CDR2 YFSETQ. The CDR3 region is CASSWAVSGANVLTF. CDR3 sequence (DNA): TGCGCCAGCAGCTGGGCAGTCTCTGGGGCCAACGTCCTGACTTTC. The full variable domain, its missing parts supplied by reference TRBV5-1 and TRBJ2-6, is KAGVTQTPRYLIKTRGQQVTLSCSPISGHRSVSWYQQTPGQGLQFLFEYFSETQRNKGNFPGRFSGRQFSNSRSEMNVSTLELGDSALYLCASSWAVSGANVLTFGAGSRLTVL.

CDR3 sequence (DNA): TGTGCCAGCAGGGCCGGGACAGGGAATTTCTACGAGCAGTACTTC. This codes for CASRAGTGNFYEQYF. The chain links TRBV7-9 to TRBJ2-7; 9 nucleotides match TRBD1. V lost 6 bases, J lost 3 bases, and 9 bases stayed unmatched. Germline V gene lookup returns CDR1 SEHNR and CDR2 FQNEAQ (reference sequence). The CDR3 runs 15 residues. Full variable domain (rest looked up from reference TRBV7-9 and TRBJ2-7): DTGVSQNPRHKITKRGQNVTFRCDPISEHNRLYWYRQTLGQGPEFLTYFQNEAQLEKSRLLSDRFSAERPKGSFSTLEIQRTEQGDSAMYLCASRAGTGNFYEQYFGPGTRLTVT.